Listed below are T cell receptor beta chains from one sample, sequenced in a study of OX40 agonist ivuxolimab in advanced cancers. Data came from immunoSEQ multiplex PCR; TCRdb stores just in-frame clones and leaves some out. This table has 35,000 to 50,000 clones, 85% to 90% appearing once. Specimen: CD4+ or CD8+ T cells sorted from blood, collected in a trial of the OX40 agonist ivuxolimab. The source of these receptors is an adult with an advanced solid tumor such as melanoma, head and neck, liver or kidney cancer. Each CDR3 is given with its conserved first and last residue. Each record gives: V gene, J gene, D gene, CDR3 length, CDR3 protein. A D gene is named only where the DNA matches it firmly.

V gene: TRBV5-6; J gene: TRBJ2-2; D gene: NA; CDR3 length: 18; CDR3 protein: CASSYPGDPGRRGGELFF
V gene: TRBV5-1; J gene: TRBJ1-4; D gene: NA; CDR3 length: 14; CDR3 protein: CASSFGGVDEKLFF
V gene: TRBV18; J gene: TRBJ1-5; D gene: TRBD1; CDR3 length: 16; CDR3 protein: CASSPERDRTNQPQHF
V gene: TRBV15; J gene: TRBJ2-2; D gene: NA; CDR3 length: 13; CDR3 protein: CATSRDIEGELFF
V gene: TRBV7-2; J gene: TRBJ1-1; D gene: NA; CDR3 length: 14; CDR3 protein: CASSLTGLNTEAFF
V gene: TRBV4-1; J gene: TRBJ2-5; D gene: NA; CDR3 length: 15; CDR3 protein: CASSQEPQGRETQYF
V gene: TRBV7-9; J gene: TRBJ2-1; D gene: NA; CDR3 length: 14; CDR3 protein: CASSLGSVGNEQFF
V gene: TRBV10-2; J gene: TRBJ1-3; D gene: TRBD1; CDR3 length: 14; CDR3 protein: CASRQGEGGNTIYF
V gene: TRBV7-7; J gene: TRBJ1-5; D gene: NA; CDR3 length: 13; CDR3 protein: CASSLAEGQPQHF
V gene: TRBV27; J gene: TRBJ1-5; D gene: TRBD1; CDR3 length: 14; CDR3 protein: CASRTQGATQPQHF
V gene: TRBV7-6; J gene: TRBJ2-7; D gene: NA; CDR3 length: 14; CDR3 protein: CASSSVYREYEQYF
V gene: TRBV19; J gene: TRBJ2-5; D gene: TRBD1; CDR3 length: 14; CDR3 protein: CASRGTGGSTTQYF
V gene: TRBV14; J gene: TRBJ2-7; D gene: TRBD2; CDR3 length: 15; CDR3 protein: CASSQLGSGFYEQYF
V gene: TRBV11-2; J gene: TRBJ2-5; D gene: NA; CDR3 length: 12; CDR3 protein: CASSPSQETQYF
V gene: TRBV6-1; J gene: TRBJ2-7; D gene: NA; CDR3 length: 15; CDR3 protein: CASSPGGTATYEQYF
V gene: TRBV2; J gene: TRBJ1-5; D gene: NA; CDR3 length: 15; CDR3 protein: CASSSDRTSNQPQHF
V gene: TRBV7-2; J gene: TRBJ1-3; D gene: TRBD1; CDR3 length: 14; CDR3 protein: CATEAQGSGNTIYF
V gene: TRBV2; J gene: TRBJ2-1; D gene: NA; CDR3 length: 15; CDR3 protein: CASSGGGSSYNEQFF
V gene: TRBV18; J gene: TRBJ1-5; D gene: TRBD1; CDR3 length: 16; CDR3 protein: CASSPGTGANNQPQHF
V gene: TRBV4-2; J gene: TRBJ1-2; D gene: NA; CDR3 length: 13; CDR3 protein: CASSQGVNYGYTF
V gene: TRBV6-6; J gene: TRBJ1-5; D gene: TRBD1; CDR3 length: 14; CDR3 protein: CASTQTGSNQPQHF
V gene: TRBV18; J gene: TRBJ1-5; D gene: NA; CDR3 length: 15; CDR3 protein: CASSPGTTGNQPQHF
V gene: TRBV7-2; J gene: TRBJ2-7; D gene: TRBD1; CDR3 length: 14; CDR3 protein: CASSLGQGVYEQYF
V gene: TRBV18; J gene: TRBJ2-2; D gene: NA; CDR3 length: 14; CDR3 protein: CASSPPRLSGELFF
V gene: TRBV4-1; J gene: TRBJ2-1; D gene: TRBD1; CDR3 length: 15; CDR3 protein: CASRSTRDRGREQFF
V gene: TRBV15; J gene: TRBJ2-1; D gene: NA; CDR3 length: 16; CDR3 protein: CATSNPLSGDYNEQFF
V gene: TRBV6-1; J gene: TRBJ2-7; D gene: TRBD1; CDR3 length: 14; CDR3 protein: CASSEVARGQEQYF
V gene: TRBV5-1; J gene: TRBJ2-3; D gene: NA; CDR3 length: 12; CDR3 protein: CASSSNFDTQYF
V gene: TRBV5-4; J gene: TRBJ2-3; D gene: NA; CDR3 length: 16; CDR3 protein: CASSLAKDRSTDTQYF
V gene: TRBV6-5; J gene: TRBJ2-1; D gene: TRBD2; CDR3 length: 15; CDR3 protein: CASSPSGTREGVRFF
V gene: TRBV4-1; J gene: TRBJ1-2; D gene: NA; CDR3 length: 15; CDR3 protein: CASSQASTANYGYTF
V gene: TRBV29-1; J gene: TRBJ1-2; D gene: NA; CDR3 length: 10; CDR3 protein: CSVEGPWHTF
V gene: TRBV18; J gene: TRBJ2-7; D gene: NA; CDR3 length: 14; CDR3 protein: CASSPGAASYEQYF
V gene: TRBV7-3; J gene: TRBJ1-5; D gene: NA; CDR3 length: 13; CDR3 protein: CASSWGSNQPQHF
V gene: TRBV11-1; J gene: TRBJ1-1; D gene: TRBD1; CDR3 length: 11; CDR3 protein: CASSPDREAFF
V gene: TRBV19; J gene: TRBJ1-2; D gene: TRBD1; CDR3 length: 13; CDR3 protein: CASSPPDRHGYTF
V gene: TRBV5-8; J gene: TRBJ1-2; D gene: NA; CDR3 length: 15; CDR3 protein: CASSSIRNGRSGYTF
V gene: TRBV5-1; J gene: TRBJ2-7; D gene: NA; CDR3 length: 14; CDR3 protein: CASSPGAGEAEQYF
V gene: TRBV9; J gene: TRBJ2-7; D gene: TRBD1; CDR3 length: 16; CDR3 protein: CASSVGQGPSSYEQYF
V gene: TRBV10-1; J gene: TRBJ1-3; D gene: NA; CDR3 length: 14; CDR3 protein: CASSDGGSGNTIYF
V gene: TRBV5-1; J gene: TRBJ1-1; D gene: NA; CDR3 length: 11; CDR3 protein: CASSLENEAFF
V gene: TRBV11-2; J gene: TRBJ1-1; D gene: TRBD1; CDR3 length: 15; CDR3 protein: CASSPGTGDYTEAFF
V gene: TRBV29-1; J gene: TRBJ1-1; D gene: NA; CDR3 length: 8; CDR3 protein: CSVDQAFF
V gene: TRBV5-1; J gene: TRBJ2-2; D gene: NA; CDR3 length: 15; CDR3 protein: CASSFSGGATGELFF